The 5 T cell receptor beta chains in this list originate from one sample, sequenced in a study of metastatic and nonmetastatic thyroid tumors (dated by TCRdb to about 2020). Before undergoing thyroid surgery, none of the patients had been given any kind of treatment. Library prep was done by PCR. The sequencer was an Illumina HiSeq 4000. TCRdb handled the public reads itself, with Q25 trimming in fastp and clone calling in MiXCR, and kept productive beta chains. The sample table records roughly 30,000 clones; approximately 15% of these occur just once. 6.9% of the sample comes from the top ten. The sequencing sample was made of blood. These receptors all come from a female donor with papillary thyroid cancer or a benign thyroid nodule (not recorded which). Some clones in this sample may be carry-over from other donors' samples.

There are many counts of this clone. The CDR3 nucleotides are TGCGCCAGCAGTGAGTCGTCTGTCAGGGGTAATTCACCCCTCCACTTT. Translating it yields CASSESSVRGNSPLHF. The V and J genes are TRBV10-1 and TRBJ1-6; possible D gene TRBD1, 6 bases. Germline CDR1 reads WNHNN; CDR2 reads SYGVQD (reference sequence). The CDR3 covers 16 residues. V lost 0 bases, J lost 6 bases, and 12 bases lay in between.

This chain connects TRBV9 to TRBJ2-6; D gene unclear. Germline V gene sequence: CDR1 SGDLS, CDR2 YYNGEE. V dropped 4 bases and J dropped 0 bases, with 14 bases sitting between them. This CDR3 is 17 amino acids long. The CDR3 bases are TGTGCCAGCAGCTCAGAGGCCGGTAGCTCTGGGGCCAACGTCCTGACTTTC. Protein product: CASSSEAGSSGANVLTF.

V usage is TRBV20-1 and J usage is TRBJ2-1, with D perhaps TRBD1 (8 bases). Trimming pared 6 bases from V and 8 bases from J, leaving 14 bases between. The CDR3 covers 12 residues. Germline assignment: CDR1 DFQATT and CDR2 SNEGSKA (reference sequence). The chain's CDR3 is CSAHRGRDEQFF. The CDR3 DNA sequence: TGCAGTGCCCACAGGGGGAGGGATGAGCAGTTCTTC.

The chain combines TRBV5-1 with TRBJ1-1, with D possibly being TRBD1 (5 bases). CDR1 is SGHRS and CDR2 is YFSETQ in the germline V gene. The CDR3 has 16 amino acids. Between the trimmed V and J ends, which lost 4 bases and 4 bases, there was a span of 20 bases. CDR3 DNA: TGCGCCAGCAGCCCTGGGGGAGGTTCTCGGGGCACTGAAGCTTTCTTT. Translating gives CASSPGGGSRGTEAFF.

Many counts were recorded for this clone. The chain carries TRBV28 and TRBJ2-1; maybe TRBD2 (7 bases). Germline CDR1 reads MDHEN; CDR2 reads SYDVKM. The CDR3 is made up of 12 amino acids. V was trimmed by 5 bases and J by 10 bases, leaving 12 bases between them. The CDR3 loop is CASSQQGGEQFF. CDR3 nucleotides: TGTGCCAGCAGTCAACAGGGAGGGGAGCAGTTCTTC.